This T cell receptor beta chain was recovered during a study of T cell responses to AZD1222 COVID-19 vaccine. This CDR3 is 11 amino acids long. Between the trimmed V and J ends, which lost 3 bases and 5 bases, there was a span of 7 bases. CDR1 is SQVTM and CDR2 is ANQGSEA in the germline V gene. Libraries were prepared by immunoSEQ multiplex PCR; TCRdb keeps only in-frame clonotypes and omits some of them. The table lists about 150,000 clones, just over 90% of them singletons, with roughly 9.1% in the top ten. The source is an adult in good health. The gene calls are TRBV29-1 and TRBJ1-1; D is undetermined. The sequencing used peripheral blood, collected on day 0 of AZD1222 vaccination. CDR3 sequence reads: CSVDSRTEAFF. The CDR3, as DNA: TGCAGCGTTGATTCCCGGACTGAAGCTTTCTTT.